The text below deals with one T cell receptor (beta chain). The antigen is not known. Total RNA was extracted at no less than 6 micrograms per sample. The data were taken from a study of blood T cells in healthy people across ages. Overall study results and limits: Because sorting was not performed, PBMCs prevented conclusive naive versus antigen-experienced comparison. TCR beta diversity, measured per million T cells, fell in a roughly linear way with age.

The second PCR ran about 6 to 12 cycles with a sample-barcoded 5' primer and J-beta primers. TCRdb re-called the 5' RACE reads with MiXCR, one entry per CDR3 protein. The sample carries 600,000 to 650,000 distinct CDR3 sequences, under 70% recorded once. Germline V gene sequence: CDR1 SGHTA, CDR2 FQGNSA. CDR3 length: 14 amino acids. V lost 5 bases to trimming and J lost 0 bases, with 11 bases between them. Sequencing used blood. This clonotype was obtained from a man in his 60s in good health. The chain is built from TRBV7-2 and TRBJ2-7; D is ambiguous. CDR3 loop: CASSPGPGSYEQYF. Written as DNA, the CDR3 is TGTGCCAGCAGCCCAGGACCCGGCTCCTACGAGCAGTACTTC.